Below are 25 T cell receptor beta chains sequenced from a single sample in a study of type 1 regulatory T cells. MiXCR was run by TCRdb on the reads, yielding one entry per CDR3 protein. The sample lists 20,000 or so distinct CDR3 sequences; less than 50% were seen once. These receptors' antigens are unknown. Sample: cultured T cells, either the whole culture or a sorted T cell fraction (not recorded which). Source of these receptors: a human donor in good health.

This clonotype was seen a handful of times. The rearrangement uses TRBV7-9 and TRBJ2-1; D uncertain. V lost 2 bases and J lost 10, with 6 bases in between. Germline lookup yields CDR1 SEHNR and CDR2 FQNEAQ (reference sequence). CDR3 size: 11 residues. For the CDR3, the DNA is TGTGCCAGCAGCTTAATAGGGGAGCAGTTCTTC. Protein product: CASSLIGEQFF.

Only a few counts were recorded for this clonotype. The rearrangement uses TRBV18 and TRBJ2-3, with D unclear. Trimming left V 2 bases short and J 2 bases short, with 2 bases between. The CDR3 loop spans 12 amino acids. CDR1 KGHSH and CDR2 LQKENI come from the germline V gene. The CDR3 nucleotides are TGTGCCAGCTCACCAATCACAGATACGCAGTATTTT. Translation: CASSPITDTQYF.

The CDR3 reads CASSQDLDRIYEQYF. DNA of the CDR3: TGCGCCAGCAGCCAAGATCTGGACAGAATTTACGAGCAGTACTTC. This chain connects TRBV4-3 to TRBJ2-7; a possible D gene is TRBD1 (6 bases). The length of the CDR3 is 15 residues. Germline CDR1 LGHNA, CDR2 YSLEER. V gave up 0 bases and J gave up 4 bases, with 13 bases separating them.

This clonotype has just a few counts. The chain links TRBV27 to TRBJ1-6; D gene unclear. CDR1 is MNHEY and CDR2 is SMNVEV in the germline V gene (reference sequence). Deletions cut 4 bases from V and 2 bases from J, with 6 bases between. The CDR3 is made up of 14 amino acids. This chain's CDR3 is CASSSTPYNSPLHF. The CDR3 coding sequence is TGTGCCAGCAGTTCGACACCCTATAATTCACCCCTCCACTTT.

The rearrangement joins TRBV10-3 to TRBJ2-7; TRBD1 matches 7 bases. J gave up 5 bases and V 8 bases, and 9 bases lay outside the gene matches. This CDR3 region has 13 residues. The germline gives CDR1 ENHRY, CDR2 SYGVKD. The CDR3 DNA is TGTGCCATCGCTAAGACAGGGAACGACGAGCAGTACTTC. Protein sequence: CAIAKTGNDEQYF.

This clonotype is categorized as medium-sized. The chain has TRBV12-3 or TRBV12-4 and TRBJ1-2, with 8 bases lining up with TRBD1. CDR3 length: 15 amino acids. Germline trimming cut 4 bases from V and 3 bases from J; bases unmatched to any gene: 7. This CDR3 is CASSYSGGAYYGYTF. The CDR3 DNA reads as TGTGCCAGCAGTTATTCAGGGGGCGCATACTATGGCTACACCTTC.

Only one count was recorded for this clonotype. V gene TRBV18 combines with J gene TRBJ1-2; D possibly corresponds to TRBD1 (6 bases). The CDR3 is made up of 13 amino acids. Trimming stripped 0 bases from V and 8 bases from J, with 10 bases between. The germline CDR1 and CDR2 sequences are KGHSH and LQKENI. CDR3 loop: CASSPPSRGGYTF. CDR3 nucleotide sequence: TGTGCCAGCTCACCACCTTCCAGGGGAGGCTACACCTTC.

The V gene is TRBV18, the J gene TRBJ2-5, with TRBD2 as a possible D gene (5 bases). The CDR3 covers 14 residues. The germline gives CDR1 KGHSH, CDR2 LQKENI. Trimming took off 0 bases at V and 3 bases at J, with 8 bases between the two ends. The CDR3 loop is CASSPPTGKETQYF. DNA of the CDR3: TGTGCCAGCTCACCACCGACCGGGAAAGAGACCCAGTACTTC.

This clonotype was recorded a few times. The rearrangement links TRBV5-6 to TRBJ2-3, with 7 bases lining up with TRBD1. Germline V gives CDR1 SGHDT, CDR2 YYEEEE. The CDR3 totals 15 residues. Losses at the gene ends were 4 bases for V and 2 bases for J; bases not matched to a gene: 7. The CDR3 here is CASSLGQLVTDTQYF. The CDR3 nucleotides read TGTGCCAGCAGCCTGGGACAGTTAGTCACAGATACGCAGTATTTT.

In its sample, this clonotype was seen many times. The rearrangement links TRBV5-1 to TRBJ2-7; 7 positions agree with TRBD1. The CDR3 length is 15 residues. The germline V gene has CDR1 SGHRS and CDR2 YFSETQ. V lost 0 bases to trimming and J lost 1 base; unmatched junction nucleotides: 4. The DNA of the CDR3 is TGCGCCAGCAGCTTGGTAGGGACAGCTTCCTACGAGCAGTACTTC. Its protein product is CASSLVGTASYEQYF.

The chain links TRBV6-6 to TRBJ2-2, with D possibly matching TRBD2 (5 bases). The CDR3 is 15 amino acids. V was shortened by 7 bases and J by 4 bases, with 16 bases between the two germline ends. Germline CDR1 is MNHNY and CDR2 is SVGAGI (reference sequence). The DNA for the CDR3 is TGTGCCAGCACCTCCACTTGGGCGGGCACCGGGGAGCTGTTTTTT. Translating gives CASTSTWAGTGELFF.

This clonotype is classed as medium-sized. V and J are TRBV18 and TRBJ2-6, with D unclear. CDR3 length: 16 residues. Trimming stripped 6 bases from V and 0 bases from J, with 12 bases between. Germline CDR1 and CDR2: KGHSH and LQKENI. In nucleotides, the CDR3 is TGTGCCAGCTCGGAGCAGTATTCCTCTGGGGCCAACGTCCTGACTTTC. Protein product: CASSEQYSSGANVLTF.

This clonotype was seen a few times. The gene calls are TRBV4-1 and TRBJ2-1; 8 positions agree with TRBD1. Germline V lookup: CDR1 MGHRA, CDR2 YSYEKL. V was pared by 4 bases and J by 5 bases, with 7 bases of the junction left unmatched. This CDR3 contains 15 residues. The CDR3 DNA is TGCGCCAGCAGCCCCGGACAGGGCCCTAACAATGAGCAGTTCTTC. Amino acids: CASSPGQGPNNEQFF.

This clonotype was observed a handful of times. The chain links TRBV6-2 or TRBV6-3 to TRBJ1-3; D is unresolved. The germline V gene encodes CDR1 MNHEY and CDR2 SVGEGT. The germline V and J ends were trimmed by 7 bases and 0 bases, with 10 bases remaining between them. The CDR3 consists of 14 residues. This CDR3 reads CASTDPSSGNTIYF. The CDR3 region has the DNA TGTGCCAGCACGGACCCAAGCTCTGGAAACACCATATATTTT.

This clonotype was found once. The chain recombines TRBV20-1 with TRBJ1-2; D is perhaps TRBD1 (6 bases). From germline, CDR1 is DFQATT and CDR2 SNEGSKA (reference sequence). The CDR3 length is 17 residues. Trimming removed 6 bases from V and 6 bases from J, with 29 bases in between. The CDR3 DNA reads as TGCAGTGCCAGGCTCCCCTTTGGGGGGCGGAGGGTCCATGGCTACACCTTC. It translates to CSARLPFGGRRVHGYTF.

The CDR3 spells CASSTGDGGNTIYF. The CDR3 bases are TGTGCCAGTAGTACAGGGGACGGTGGAAACACCATATATTTT. The V gene is TRBV19, the J gene TRBJ1-3; a weak D match, TRBD1 (6 bases). The CDR3 is 14 amino acids. V lost 4 bases and J 3 bases, leaving 10 bases between the germline ends. Germline CDR1 LNHDA, CDR2 SQIVND (reference sequence).

There are a few counts of this clonotype. The V call is TRBV11-2, the J call TRBJ1-6; no reliable D call. Trimming cost V 5 bases and J 4 bases, with 21 bases left between them. Looked up from germline, CDR1 is SGHAT and CDR2 is FQNNGV. This CDR3 is 18 amino acids long. CDR3: CASSRRWAGTTYNSPLHF. CDR3 sequence (DNA): TGTGCCAGCAGCCGAAGGTGGGCGGGAACTACTTATAATTCACCCCTCCACTTT. Full variable domain (outside the CDR3, taken from reference TRBV11-2 and TRBJ1-6): EAGVAQSPRYKIIEKRQSVAFWCNPISGHATLYWYQQILGQGPKLLIQFQNNGVVDDSQLPKDRFSAERLKGVDSTLKIQPAKLEDSAVYLCASSRRWAGTTYNSPLHFGNGTRLTVT.

By share, this clonotype ranks as medium-sized (0.01 to 0.1%). The CDR3 loop is CASSPQALSTDTQYF. DNA for the CDR3: TGTGCCAGCTCACCTCAGGCCCTTAGCACAGATACGCAGTATTTT. The chain links TRBV18 to TRBJ2-3, with unresolved D. The CDR3 loop spans 15 amino acids. V was trimmed by 3 bases and J by 0 bases, leaving 10 bases between them. CDR1 and CDR2 (germline): KGHSH, LQKENI. Filled out from reference TRBV18 and TRBJ2-3, the complete variable domain reads NAGVMQNPRHLVRRRGQEARLRCSPMKGHSHVYWYRQLPEEGLKFMVYLQKENIIDESGMPKERFSAEFPKEGPSILRIQQVVRGDSAAYFCASSPQALSTDTQYFGPGTRLTVL.

This clonotype counts as medium-sized. The chain has TRBV12-3 or TRBV12-4 and TRBJ1-6; maybe TRBD1 (6 bases). This CDR3 region has 13 residues. V lost 7 bases, J lost 6 bases, and 10 bases lay in between. The CDR3 sequence is CASKDRFNSPLHF. CDR3 sequence (DNA): TGTGCCAGCAAAGACAGGTTTAATTCACCCCTCCACTTT.

J is TRBJ1-4 and V is TRBV29-1; D is uncertain. CDR3 length: 12 residues. V was pared by 3 bases and J by 4 bases, with 6 bases between. Germline-derived CDR1 and CDR2 are SQVTM and ANQGSEA. The DNA of the CDR3 is TGCAGCGTTGAGGGGATTAATGAAAAACTGTTTTTT. It yields the protein CSVEGINEKLFF.

This clonotype has only one observation. The chain combines TRBV5-1 with TRBJ1-1, with a tentative D call TRBD1 (5 bases). The ends were cut back, 0 bases at V and 1 base at J, with 13 bases in the middle. This CDR3 has 16 residues. Germline V gene lookup returns CDR1 SGHRS and CDR2 YFSETQ. The CDR3 DNA follows: TGCGCCAGCAGCTTGGGGGGGAGGGCGGCGAACACTGAAGCTTTCTTT. It yields the protein CASSLGGRAANTEAFF.

The chain employs TRBV5-4 and TRBJ2-4; D unresolved. CDR1 is SGHNT, CDR2 YYREEE, per germline (reference sequence). Trimming pared 1 base from V and 2 bases from J, leaving 7 bases between. The CDR3 is made up of 14 amino acids. In DNA, the CDR3 is TGTGCCAGCAGCTTGCGAGGTCCCAAAAACATTCAGTACTTC. This gives the protein CASSLRGPKNIQYF.

This chain connects TRBV24-1 to TRBJ1-3, with D possibly matching TRBD1 (6 bases). The CDR3 is made up of 15 amino acids. The germline V gene encodes CDR1 KGHDR and CDR2 SFDVKD. V was trimmed by 10 bases and J by 11 bases, leaving 26 bases between them. The CDR3: CATTLWGAPPVAIYF. For the CDR3, the DNA is TGTGCCACTACCCTCTGGGGGGCCCCGCCGGTCGCCATATATTTT.

Within the sample, this clonotype is medium-sized (0.01 to 0.1%). The chain combines TRBV20-1 with TRBJ2-1; D not certain. CDR3 length equals 18 residues. Germline V gene lookup returns CDR1 DFQATT and CDR2 SNEGSKA (reference sequence). Trimming took off 0 bases at V and 0 bases at J, with 18 bases between the two ends. CDR3 in DNA: TGCAGTGCTAGAGATCGAGGCCTCGGCCGAAGCTCCTACAATGAGCAGTTCTTC. Translated, it gives CSARDRGLGRSSYNEQFF.

This chain uses TRBV7-9 with TRBJ2-7; 7 positions agree with TRBD2. The V gene's germline CDR1 is SEHNR and CDR2 FQNEAQ (reference sequence). The CDR3 is 13 amino acids. V trimming: 1 base; J trimming: 5 bases; junction bases outside the gene matches: 2. The CDR3 DNA is TGTGCCAGCAGCTTAGATGCGGGGGACGAGCAGTACTTC. Residues: CASSLDAGDEQYF.